This T cell receptor beta chain was identified during a study of T cell responses to AZD1222 COVID-19 vaccine. Study-wide results and limits: Females made up more of the donors, who were largely white British, and clonal diversity may have come out too low. Only after the peak T cell response were repertoires sampled.

Data came from immunoSEQ multiplex PCR; TCRdb stores just in-frame clones and leaves some out. Of around 95,000 clones in the sample, around 87% were seen once. This CDR3 spans 17 amino acids. V lost 7 bases to trimming and J lost 8 bases, with 27 bases between them. Looked up from germline, CDR1 is MDHEN and CDR2 is SYDVKM. About this clone itself: Its antigen remains unknown.

This TCR derives from an adult in good health. The chain carries TRBV28 and TRBJ1-3; D is unresolved. This specimen was peripheral blood, taken on day 0 of MenACWY control vaccination. CDR3 bases: TGTGCCAGCACCTTCCTCCAGCCCGGAAAATACGTATACACCATATATTTT. This gives the protein CASTFLQPGKYVYTIYF.